The sequence of this T cell receptor beta chain was determined in a study of tumor-infiltrating lymphocytes in primary liver carcinoma. The wider study: Measuring about 4.2 to 11 cm across, the tumors were staged as T1-T3 N0M0.

Co-extraction of both nucleic acids (RNA and DNA) used roughly 18-34 mg of unsorted bulk tissue. The V gene end was trimmed by 4 bases and the J gene end by 3 bases; junction bases not matched to a gene: 11. The germline CDR1 and CDR2 sequences are SQVTM and ANQGSEA. The CDR3 totals 17 residues. The authors made TCR beta cDNA from 500 ng total RNA with a constant-region primer. It was through three nested multiplex PCR rounds of slightly modified ARM-PCR that TCR beta libraries arose. A C-beta reverse primer was combined with TRBV1-TRBV30 forward primers in the first two PCR rounds, and each round had around 10 cycles. From the multiplex PCR reads, TCRdb called clonotypes with MiXCR, one entry per CDR3 protein. Of about 120,000 distinct CDR3 sequences listed, roughly 69% are singletons. There are many counts of this clonotype.

The chain employs TRBV29-1 and TRBJ2-1; 11 nucleotides line up with TRBD2. This clonotype was sampled from a woman aged 60 to 75 with primary liver carcinoma and hepatitis B virus infection. The material sequenced was liver tumor tissue from sampling region 1. The subset: tumor region T1, superior pole. For the CDR3, the DNA is TGCAGCGTTGTTTGGCTAGCGGGAGGCCTCCACTACAATGAGCAGTTCTTC. This codes for CSVVWLAGGLHYNEQFF.